This TCR beta chain originates from a study of beta chain features in type 1 diabetes. TCRB transcripts that were expressed got sequenced, as all of the isolated RNA had been reverse transcribed. Naive, central memory and regulatory T cell samples produced a mean of approximately 3.9 million reads. Assay used: immunoSEQ multiplex PCR; TCRdb lists only in-frame clones, some missing. The repertoire holds approximately 730,000 clones, with around an eighth as singletons. This clone was seen only a few times. Its antigen remains unidentified. Regarding the study as a whole: TCRB CDR3s from Type 1 diabetes patients were moderately but significantly shorter in all four CD4+ subsets. Naive, central memory and regulatory TCRB repertoires appeared more similar among patients than healthy donors.

All of the sorted populations showed purity greater than 95%. The CDR3 consists of 14 residues. V was shortened by 6 bases and J by 2 bases, with 11 bases between the two germline ends. Germline assignment: CDR1 SNHLY and CDR2 FYNNEI. The receptor's source is a man between 18 and 29 years old with type 1 diabetes. This chain uses TRBV2 with TRBJ1-5; D is ambiguous. The sample consisted of naive CD4+ T cells from blood. The CDR3 DNA reads as TGTGCCAGCAGGAGAGAAATTGGCAATCAGCCCCAGCATTTT. It is translated as CASRREIGNQPQHF.